Listed below are T cell receptor beta chains from one sample, sequenced in a study of regulatory T cells in long-lasting Graves disease. One entry per CDR3 protein, called by TCRdb with MiXCR from the multiplex PCR reads. The repertoire holds 400,000 to 500,000 distinct CDR3 sequences, with roughly 21% as singletons. The specimen comprised peripheral blood mononuclear cells (PBMCs), sampled when the disease was refractory, from a patient treated with antithyroid drugs. The receptor source for this set is a female donor with Graves disease. CDR3s include the opening cysteine and the closing phenylalanine or tryptophan. D genes are given only for firm matches. Size values are once, few and many counts, or a class for expanded clones, and some rows have none.

>many|13|TRBJ1-1|-|TRBV9
CASSVAGNTEAFF
TGTGCCAGCAGCGTAGCGGGGAACACTGAAGCTTTCTTT
>-|14|TRBJ1-1|-|TRBV7-9
CASSLDGRESAAFF
TGTGCCAGCAGCTTAGATGGCCGAGAGAGTGCGGCTTTCTTT
>-|14|TRBJ2-2|-|TRBV27
CASGTFEISGELFF
TGTGCCAGCGGGACCTTTGAAATTAGCGGGGAGCTGTTTTTT
>-|19|TRBJ2-3|TRBD2|TRBV5-1
CASSLVGTSGRTSTDTQYF
TGCGCCAGCAGCTTGGTTGGGACTAGCGGGAGAACTAGCACAGATACGCAGTATTTT
>many|14|TRBJ1-1|-|TRBV5-1
CASSLGAGATEAFF
TGCGCCAGCAGCTTGGGTGCGGGGGCGACTGAAGCTTTCTTT
>many|15|TRBJ1-1|-|TRBV10-3
CAISGRAGMNTEAFF
TGTGCCATCAGTGGAAGGGCGGGGATGAACACTGAAGCTTTCTTT
>-|16|TRBJ1-4|-|TRBV5-6
CASSEMVEEGGEKLFF
TGTGCCAGCAGTGAGATGGTCGAAGAGGGTGGCGAAAAACTGTTTTTT
>many|14|TRBJ2-7|-|TRBV20-1
CSARLLEGYYEQYF
TGCAGTGCTAGGCTGCTTGAGGGGTACTACGAGCAGTACTTC
>-|13|TRBJ1-5|-|TRBV6-4
CASSDSIFKPQHF
TGTGCCAGCAGTGACTCGATATTCAAGCCCCAGCATTTT
>-|14|TRBJ2-2|-|TRBV30
CAWSGTRDTGELFF
TGTGCCTGGAGTGGAACTAGAGACACCGGGGAGCTGTTTTTT
>many|15|TRBJ2-7|TRBD1|TRBV7-9
CASSTPQGSSYEQYF
TGTGCCAGCAGCACGCCACAGGGGAGCTCCTACGAGCAGTACTTC
>many|15|TRBJ1-4|TRBD1|TRBV12-3/TRBV12-4
CASSHSGTGHEKLFF
TGTGCCAGCAGCCATTCCGGGACAGGTCACGAAAAACTGTTTTTT
>few|16|TRBJ2-2|-|TRBV7-3
CASSLSLGTNTGELFF
TGTGCCAGCAGCTTATCCTTAGGGACGAACACCGGGGAGCTGTTTTTT
>many|14|TRBJ2-2|TRBD2|TRBV12-3/TRBV12-4
CASSLSGRAGELFF
TGTGCCAGCAGTTTGTCCGGGAGGGCCGGGGAGCTGTTTTTT
>many|17|TRBJ2-7|-|TRBV2
CASSEGASAGVPYEQYF
TGTGCCAGCAGTGAAGGGGCCTCCGCAGGGGTCCCATACGAGCAGTACTTC
>many|16|TRBJ1-2|TRBD1|TRBV28
CAIFELTGQGTYGYTF
TGTGCCATCTTTGAATTAACGGGACAGGGCACCTATGGCTACACCTTC
>many|14|TRBJ2-3|TRBD1|TRBV6-1
CASNPGQGIDTQYF
TGTGCCAGCAACCCGGGACAGGGGATCGATACGCAGTATTTT